These 20 T cell receptor beta chains came from one sample sequenced in a study of blood T cell repertoires in COVID-19. Clones were read by immunoSEQ multiplex PCR, and TCRdb kept only the in-frame ones, dropping some. Of about 170,000 clones detected, around 82% appear once; the ten largest clones hold around 6.9%. Source material: peripheral blood. Receptors originate from a man aged 80 or over with COVID-19, enrolled during active disease.

This clone was detected only once. The rearrangement joins TRBV3-1 (or the pseudogene TRBV3-2) to TRBJ2-7, with a tentative D call TRBD1 (6 bases). Germline lookup yields CDR1 LGHDT and CDR2 YNNKEL (reference sequence). The CDR3 is 13 amino acids. Between the trimmed V and J ends, which lost 2 bases and 3 bases, there was a span of 8 bases. The CDR3 bases are TGTGCCAGCAGCCAAACAGGGAACTACGAGCAGTACTTC. The encoded protein is CASSQTGNYEQYF.

The chain employs TRBV6-2 or TRBV6-3 and TRBJ2-7, with 9 positions matching TRBD2. The CDR3 runs to 15 residues. V lost 5 bases, J lost 1 base, and 6 bases stayed unmatched. Germline values: CDR1 MNHEY, CDR2 SVGEGT. The CDR3 loop is CASSLSGGSSYEQYF. The CDR3 coding sequence is TGTGCCAGCAGTCTCAGCGGGGGGTCTTCCTACGAGCAGTACTTC.

The chain recombines TRBV5-4 with TRBJ2-1; D unresolved. CDR3 size: 14 residues. Germline V gives CDR1 SGHNT, CDR2 YYREEE (reference sequence). Trimming pared 0 bases from V and 5 bases from J, leaving 9 bases between. The CDR3 spells CASSLVGRHNEQFF. CDR3 bases: TGTGCCAGCAGCTTGGTGGGCAGACACAATGAGCAGTTCTTC.

The rearrangement uses TRBV4-2 and TRBJ2-7; maybe TRBD2 (6 bases). Germline V gives CDR1 LGHNA, CDR2 YNFKEQ. Trimming took 1 base from V and 1 from J, leaving 14 bases between them. CDR3 length: 16 residues. The CDR3 DNA sequence: TGTGCCAGCAGCCAAGTAAGTGGGGGGAATTCCTACGAGCAGTACTTC. Translation gives CASSQVSGGNSYEQYF.

This clone appeared a single time. The sample carries other DNA sequences with the same CDR3. The chain couples TRBV5-1 to TRBJ2-1; D unresolved. Trimming cost V 2 bases and J 0 bases, with 9 bases left between them. This CDR3 contains 15 residues. The germline V gene encodes CDR1 SGHRS and CDR2 YFSETQ. The CDR3 loop is CASSFGGSSYNEQFF. Here the CDR3 DNA reads TGCGCCAGCAGCTTCGGCGGCAGCTCCTACAATGAGCAGTTCTTC.

The rearrangement uses TRBV18 and TRBJ1-2; D gene ambiguous. CDR3 length equals 15 residues. V dropped 6 bases and J dropped 2 bases, with 16 bases sitting between them. CDR1 is KGHSH, CDR2 LQKENI, per germline. Written as DNA, the CDR3 is TGTGCCAGCTCGCCCGTTTCTGAGGGAAACTATGGCTACACCTTC. This sequence encodes CASSPVSEGNYGYTF.

Turning to this clone: Other DNA sequences of this sample code for an identical CDR3. The chain links TRBV11-3 to TRBJ2-7; 7 nucleotides match TRBD1. The CDR3 is made up of 14 amino acids. Germline V gene sequence: CDR1 SGHNT, CDR2 YENEEA. The V gene end was trimmed by 3 bases and the J gene end by 3 bases; junction bases not matched to a gene: 5. CDR3 nucleotide sequence: TGTGCCAGCAGCTTCCGGACAGGTCACTACGAGCAGTACTTC. Its protein product is CASSFRTGHYEQYF.

The V and J genes are TRBV7-9 and TRBJ1-5; a possible D gene is TRBD1 (6 bases). Trimming stripped 4 bases from V and 5 bases from J, with 21 bases between. The germline CDR1 and CDR2 sequences are SEHNR and FQNEAQ (reference sequence). The CDR3 has 17 residues. The chain's CDR3 is CASSSNYREHGHQPQHF. DNA of the CDR3: TGTGCCAGCAGCTCAAACTACAGGGAGCACGGACATCAGCCCCAGCATTTT.

This sequence joins TRBV7-9 and TRBJ1-6; D uncertain. This CDR3 is built from 12 residues. V dropped 6 bases and J dropped 7 bases, with 7 bases sitting between them. The V gene's germline CDR1 is SEHNR and CDR2 FQNEAQ (reference sequence). The CDR3 DNA sequence: TGTGCCAGCAGTCGAGGGAATTCACCCCTCCACTTT. Amino acid sequence: CASSRGNSPLHF.

This CDR3 reads CASSLVDRGYEQYF. The CDR3 DNA reads TGCGCCAGCAGCTTGGTGGACAGGGGCTACGAGCAGTACTTC. This chain uses TRBV5-1 with TRBJ2-7, with 9 bases lining up with TRBD1. The V gene end was trimmed by 0 bases and the J gene end by 3 bases; junction bases not matched to a gene: 1. Germline V lookup: CDR1 SGHRS, CDR2 YFSETQ. The CDR3 contains 14 residues. Using reference TRBV5-1 and TRBJ2-7 for the parts outside the CDR3, the full variable domain is KAGVTQTPRYLIKTRGQQVTLSCSPISGHRSVSWYQQTPGQGLQFLFEYFSETQRNKGNFPGRFSGRQFSNSRSEMNVSTLELGDSALYLCASSLVDRGYEQYFGPGTRLTVT.

V gene TRBV6-6 combines with J gene TRBJ1-2, with 7 bases identical to TRBD1. CDR1 and CDR2 from the germline V gene are MNHNY and SVGAGI (reference sequence). This CDR3 region has 14 residues. The ends lost 0 bases at V and 8 bases at J; junction bases unmatched: 6. The CDR3 here is CASSYSQGDGGYTF. In DNA form, the CDR3 reads TGTGCCAGCAGTTACTCGCAGGGGGATGGGGGCTACACCTTC.

V is TRBV28 and J is TRBJ1-5, with TRBD1 identical over 8 bases. Per the germline V gene, CDR1 is MDHEN and CDR2 is SYDVKM. The CDR3 totals 15 residues. Trimming at V came to 3 bases and at J to 2 bases, leaving 3 bases not matched to a gene. Here the CDR3 DNA reads TGTGCCAGCAGTTTCAAGGGACAGGGCAATCAGCCCCAGCATTTT. Translated: CASSFKGQGNQPQHF.

The gene calls are TRBV5-1 and TRBJ2-7, with 9 bases that match TRBD1. After removal of 1 base from V and 0 bases from J, the junction contained 2 bases not matched to a gene. The CDR3 spans 15 residues. The germline V gene encodes CDR1 SGHRS and CDR2 YFSETQ. The CDR3 here is CASSLPGQGSYEQYF. The CDR3, as DNA: TGCGCCAGCAGCTTGCCGGGACAGGGCTCCTACGAGCAGTACTTC.

This sequence joins TRBV5-1 and TRBJ2-3, with TRBD1 matching 8 bases. Germline V gene sequence: CDR1 SGHRS, CDR2 YFSETQ. The ends lost 1 base at V and 2 bases at J; junction bases unmatched: 15. This CDR3 has 19 amino acids. CDR3 in amino acids: CASSLSGQGMRGVTDTQYF. The CDR3, as DNA: TGCGCCAGCAGCTTGTCAGGACAGGGAATGCGCGGGGTCACAGATACGCAGTATTTT.

The chain uses TRBV6-6 and TRBJ2-3; 7 bases map to TRBD2. Germline values: CDR1 MNHNY, CDR2 SVGAGI (reference sequence). Trimming took 7 bases from V and 3 from J; bases not matched to a gene: 1. The CDR3 consists of 12 residues. The CDR3 nucleotides read TGTGCCAGCACCGGGGGGACAGATACGCAGTATTTT. It yields the protein CASTGGTDTQYF.

The rearrangement joins TRBV29-1 to TRBJ1-2, with D possibly being TRBD1 (6 bases). Between the trimmed V and J ends, which lost 6 bases and 8 bases, there was a span of 22 bases. The CDR3 spans 14 residues. Germline loops: CDR1 SQVTM, CDR2 ANQGSEA. CDR3 residues: CSVANLDRSLGYTF. CDR3 DNA: TGCAGCGTAGCGAACCTCGACAGGTCTCTAGGCTACACCTTC.

The chain uses TRBV27 and TRBJ1-6; D remains ambiguous. Germline loops: CDR1 MNHEY, CDR2 SMNVEV (reference sequence). V lost 1 base and J lost 0, with 13 bases in between. There are 18 residues in the CDR3. The DNA for the CDR3 is TGTGCCAGCAGTTTATTACGGGGTTGGGACTCCTATAATTCACCCCTCCACTTT. Translation: CASSLLRGWDSYNSPLHF.

The V and J genes are TRBV6-6 and TRBJ2-3; 7 positions match TRBD2. This CDR3 contains 14 residues. Trimming took 7 bases from V and 1 from J; bases not matched to a gene: 5. CDR1 and CDR2 from the germline V gene are MNHNY and SVGAGI (reference sequence). The CDR3 bases are TGTGCCAGCAAGGGGCTAGCGGGCACAGATACGCAGTATTTT. Protein product: CASKGLAGTDTQYF.

This sequence joins TRBV5-1 and TRBJ1-6, with D maybe TRBD1 (6 bases). The CDR3 is made up of 14 amino acids. Germline V gene sequence: CDR1 SGHRS, CDR2 YFSETQ. V was pared by 1 base and J by 8 bases, with 10 bases between. In DNA form, the CDR3 reads TGCGCCAGCAGCTTGACAGGGATGGATTCACCCCTCCACTTT. Translating gives CASSLTGMDSPLHF.

The rearrangement joins TRBV16 to TRBJ1-1; 8 nucleotides align to TRBD1. With V trimmed by 3 bases and J by 3 bases, 6 bases remained unmatched. This CDR3 is 15 amino acids long. Germline loops: CDR1 KGHSY, CDR2 FQNENV. CDR3 in amino acids: CASSQNRGYDTEAFF. CDR3 bases: TGTGCCAGCAGCCAGAACAGGGGGTACGACACTGAAGCTTTCTTT.